This TCR beta chain was captured by sequencing in a study of blood T cell repertoires in COVID-19. Turning to the study itself: Nucleic acid was either cDNA or gDNA, and it came from T cells, B-cell-depleted T cells, or PBMCs.

As originally analysed: The authors estimated nucleated cell counts from reference gene primer amplification. Profiled with immunoSEQ multiplex PCR; TCRdb holds only in-frame clones, not every one. The DNA was the basis for D and trimming; V, J and clone size are from that table. The profile shows about 61,000 clones, over 80% of them singletons. The sequenced material came from peripheral blood. This receptor was identified in a man in his 70s with acute or convalescent COVID-19.

Here the CDR3 reads CASSPGYRQDSPLHF. DNA for the CDR3: TGTGCCAGCAGCCCCGGGTACCGGCAAGATTCACCCCTCCACTTT. The chain carries TRBV6-5 and TRBJ1-6; D unclear. Trimming shortened V by 6 bases and J by 8 bases, and 17 bases separated the two germline ends. Looked up from germline, CDR1 is MNHEY and CDR2 is SVGAGI. The CDR3 totals 15 residues.